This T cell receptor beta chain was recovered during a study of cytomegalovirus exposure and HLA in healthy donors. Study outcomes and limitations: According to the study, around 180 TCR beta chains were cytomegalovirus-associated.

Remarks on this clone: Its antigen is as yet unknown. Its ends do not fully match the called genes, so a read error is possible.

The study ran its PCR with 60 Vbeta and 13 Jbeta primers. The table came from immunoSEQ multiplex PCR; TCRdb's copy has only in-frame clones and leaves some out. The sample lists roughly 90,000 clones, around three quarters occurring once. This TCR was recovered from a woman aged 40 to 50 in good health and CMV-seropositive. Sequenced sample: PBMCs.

The CDR3 region is CASGGLVSNEQYF. CDR3 sequence (DNA): TGTGCCAGCGGGGGCCTAGTCTCCAACGAGCAGTACTTC. The rearrangement joins TRBV27 to TRBJ2-7; tentative D call: TRBD1 (6 bases). Germline loops: CDR1 MNHEY, CDR2 SMNVEV (reference sequence). CDR3 size: 13 residues.